The rows below give T cell receptor beta chains drawn from one sample of a study of cytomegalovirus exposure and HLA in healthy donors. Clones were sequenced by immunoSEQ multiplex PCR, and TCRdb holds only the in-frame ones, with some missing. This table has approximately 200,000 clones, roughly 72% appearing once. The sample was PBMCs. The origin of the receptors is a man aged 25 to 45 in good health and CMV-seronegative. Both conserved end residues are part of each CDR3. A D gene is named only where the DNA matches it firmly. Expanded clones get a size class; other rows say once, few or many, or leave the size out.

TRBD2,TRBJ2-1,.,TRBV27,CASSQTSGAYNEQFF
.,TRBJ2-7,few,TRBV10-1,CASSDYSGSYEQYF
.,TRBJ2-1,.,TRBV11-3,CASSLSRDNEQFF
.,TRBJ1-5,.,TRBV6-1,CASSEILDGGLIGGQPQHF
.,TRBJ1-3,.,TRBV4-1,CASSQDGSSGNTIYF
TRBD2,TRBJ2-7,.,TRBV9,CASSGGLAGLHEQYF
.,TRBJ2-7,.,TRBV9,CASSPNNYEQYF
TRBD1,TRBJ2-1,.,TRBV11-3,CASSLDLRDSYNEQFF
.,TRBJ1-3,.,TRBV7-9,CASSQLSGNTIYF
TRBD1,TRBJ2-7,.,TRBV4-1,CASSQDDRVGGASIYEQYF
TRBD2,TRBJ2-1,few,TRBV6-5,CASSLSGVRQFF
.,TRBJ1-2,.,TRBV5-1,CASSPLQGGNGYTF
.,TRBJ1-4,.,TRBV14,CASSQDRRTEGEKLFF
TRBD1,TRBJ1-6,.,TRBV6-5,CASSGQDNSPLHF
.,TRBJ1-1,.,TRBV25-1,CASRVRTEAFF
TRBD1,TRBJ1-1,.,TRBV25-1,CASSESVPRTGGNTEAFF
.,TRBJ2-1,.,TRBV11-3,CASSSTEGGGNGNEQFF
.,TRBJ2-7,.,TRBV27,CASSFTGGNEQYF
.,TRBJ2-1,.,TRBV19,CAIARDSHGNEQFF
.,TRBJ1-2,.,TRBV7-9,CASSLEFRNYGYTF